The source of this T cell receptor (beta chain) is a study of T cells in Graves' hyperthyroidism and ophthalmopathy. This clonotype was observed many times. Amplification targeted TCR beta CDR3 regions from RNA transcripts. The TCR CDR3 first-round RT-PCR relied on the HTBI primer set. A single record per CDR3 protein comes from TCRdb applying MiXCR to the multiplex PCR reads. The sample carries about half a million distinct CDR3 sequences, around 15% recorded once. The authors took PBMCs from roughly 9.5 ml fresh peripheral blood. The CDR3 runs 15 residues. Per germline, CDR1 MNHEY and CDR2 SVGAGI. The germline V and J ends were trimmed by 0 bases and 4 bases, with 10 bases remaining between them.

J is TRBJ1-5 and V is TRBV6-5; D unclear. This receptor was obtained from a woman in her thirties with Graves' ophthalmopathy. The specimen was blood. CDR3 bases: TGTGCCAGCAGTTACTCTGGAGAAAATAATCAGCCCCAGCATTTT. Its protein product is CASSYSGENNQPQHF.